The clone carrying this TCR beta chain is a singleton in its sample. The data stem from a study of blood T cell repertoires in COVID-19. As for the study in general: The study drew acute and convalescent COVID-19 samples from the United States, Italy and Spain. PBMCs, B-cell-depleted T cells, or T cells provided the cDNA or gDNA that made up the material.

From germline, CDR1 is SGHTA and CDR2 FQGTGA. This CDR3 is built from 13 residues. Trimming removed 3 bases at V and 5 bases at J, with 8 bases between. Authors' methods: Scientists estimated how many nucleated cells there were by amplifying reference gene primers. Some clones are missing from TCRdb's copy, which holds only in-frame ones; the method was immunoSEQ multiplex PCR. V, J and clone size were drawn from that table, and D and trimming were deduced from the DNA. The sample lists 200,000 to 300,000 clones; around four fifths were seen once. The chain has TRBV7-3 and TRBJ2-1; D is unresolved. This receptor was taken from a man aged 55 to 70 with acute or convalescent COVID-19. Specimen: peripheral blood. The CDR3: CASSFSANNEQFF. Here the CDR3 DNA reads TGTGCCAGCAGCTTCTCCGCGAACAATGAGCAGTTCTTC.